This T cell receptor (beta chain) was found in a study of CD8 T cells in Susac syndrome. Study background: Blood was drawn from Susac syndrome patients while they were therapy-naive, on corticosteroids, or on intravenous immunoglobulin alone.

An amount of RNA that ranged from about 0.45 to 1 ug was reverse transcribed with random hexamers. Via MiXCR, TCRdb re-called the immunoSEQ multiplex PCR reads, giving one row per CDR3 protein. This table has 240,000 or so distinct CDR3 sequences, about 95% appearing once. V dropped 5 bases and J dropped 6; count of bases not matched to a gene: 10. The CDR3 sequence is 15 residues long. Germline lookup yields CDR1 SGHRS and CDR2 YFSETQ. TCR beta sequencing was performed on blood CD8+ and CD4+ T cells. Diagnostic criteria for definite or probable disease, in their recently defined form, were met by the patients with Susac syndrome. Through negative isolation, CD4+ and CD8+ T cells were obtained, while TEMRA cells were enriched using FACS.

Sequenced: CD4+ T cells from PBMCs. This clonotype originated in a human donor with Susac syndrome. V usage is TRBV5-1 and J usage is TRBJ2-2, with 7 bases identical to TRBD2. The DNA for the CDR3 is TGCGCCAGCAGTCACGCCCCCGCGGGAGCCGGGGAGCTGTTTTTT. Translating gives CASSHAPAGAGELFF.